A single sample is the source of the 17 T cell receptor beta chains below, sequenced in a study of T-cell memory formation after mild COVID-19. Via MiXCR, TCRdb re-called the 5' RACE reads, giving one row per CDR3 protein. The table records hundreds of thousands of distinct CDR3 sequences, under 20% of them present only once. Material for sequencing was PBMCs or a T cell subset sorted from them (not recorded which). These receptors all come from a man younger than 35 who had mild COVID-19 (a few samples of this study predate the infection). Cell type and time point are not known.

This clonotype came up a few times. The gene calls are TRBV20-1 and TRBJ2-5; tentatively, D is TRBD1 or TRBD2 (5 bases each). Germline loops: CDR1 DFQATT, CDR2 SNEGSKA (reference sequence). The CDR3 is 12 amino acids. CDR3 residues: CQSGTSQETQYF. CDR3 sequence (DNA): TGCCAGAGTGGGACCTCACAAGAGACCCAGTACTTC.

This clonotype was picked up a small number of times. CDR3 bases: TGTGCCAGCAGTTACTCGATCTTCTTTGAGCTGTTTTTT. Its protein is CASSYSIFFELFF. The rearrangement joins TRBV6-2 or TRBV6-3 to TRBJ2-2; D call uncertain. CDR1 is MNHEY and CDR2 is SVGEGT in the germline V gene. The V end was cut by 0 bases, the J end by 11 bases, with 10 bases between. CDR3 length: 13 amino acids.

The chain employs TRBV18 and TRBJ1-5, with D possibly matching TRBD1 (5 bases). The CDR3 runs to 14 residues. The germline gives CDR1 KGHSH, CDR2 LQKENI. V was pared by 5 bases and J by 6 bases, with 14 bases between. The CDR3 spells CASSDHRLSQPQHF. CDR3 nucleotides: TGTGCCAGCTCAGACCACAGGCTTTCTCAGCCCCAGCATTTT.

This clonotype was observed a few times. In DNA form, the CDR3 reads TGTGCCAGCAGTTTAACCCCTACCTCGTCCTACAATGAGCAGTTCTTC. Protein product: CASSLTPTSSYNEQFF. This rearrangement joins TRBV27 to TRBJ2-1, with D uncertain. The CDR3 is 16 residues long. The V gene's germline CDR1 is MNHEY and CDR2 SMNVEV (reference sequence). Trimming stripped 2 bases from V and 1 base from J, with 12 bases between.

The sample holds many counts of this clonotype. An end of the junction does not agree with germline; a read error may underlie this. The rearrangement uses TRBV4-1 and TRBJ2-2, with TRBD1 matching 10 bases. CDR3 length: 15 amino acids. The germline CDR1 and CDR2 sequences are MGHRA and YSYEKL. CDR3 in amino acids: CASSRTGGDTGELFF. DNA for the CDR3: TGTGCCAGCAGTCGGACAGGGGGGGACACCGGGGAGCTGTTTTTT.

This clonotype was recorded a few times. The chain recombines TRBV12-3 or TRBV12-4 with TRBJ1-1, with D hard to call. This CDR3 has 15 residues. The ends were cut back, 7 bases at V and 0 bases at J, with 15 bases in the middle. CDR3 sequence reads: CASTSPGRLNTEAFF. CDR3 bases: TGTGCCAGCACAAGCCCCGGCAGGTTGAACACTGAAGCTTTCTTT.

This chain connects TRBV4-1 to TRBJ1-1; 10 positions agree with TRBD1. The V gene's germline CDR1 is MGHRA and CDR2 YSYEKL. J gave up 4 bases and V 4 bases, and 9 bases lay outside the gene matches. The CDR3 runs to 16 residues. The CDR3 here is CASSLGTGEWVTEAFF. The CDR3 DNA reads as TGCGCCAGCAGCCTCGGGACAGGGGAGTGGGTCACTGAAGCTTTCTTT.

V is TRBV7-9 and J is TRBJ1-2; no clear D gene. CDR1 is SEHNR, CDR2 FQNEAQ, per germline (reference sequence). V gave up 5 bases and J gave up 8 bases, with 15 bases separating them. CDR3 length: 13 residues. The CDR3 nucleotides are TGTGCCAGCAGCGGACCGATGATGAGGGGCTACACCTTC. Encoded protein: CASSGPMMRGYTF.

This clonotype has more than one count but fewer than ten. The chain carries TRBV10-3 and TRBJ2-7; maybe TRBD1 (6 bases). The CDR3 runs 15 residues. The ends were cut back, 5 bases at V and 3 bases at J, with 17 bases in the middle. The V gene's germline CDR1 is ENHRY and CDR2 SYGVKD. CDR3 residues: CAISLLQGLYYEQYF. The DNA for the CDR3 is TGTGCCATCAGTTTACTACAGGGCTTATACTACGAGCAGTACTTC.

This chain links TRBV20-1 with TRBJ1-1; weak D call: TRBD1 (6 bases). The CDR3 has 14 amino acids. Trimming pared 0 bases from V and 5 bases from J, leaving 13 bases between. Germline assignment: CDR1 DFQATT and CDR2 SNEGSKA (reference sequence). The CDR3 region has the DNA TGCAGTGCTAGAGAGGGGACACAGCGAACTGAAGCTTTCTTT. Encoded protein: CSAREGTQRTEAFF.

The chain has TRBV5-1 and TRBJ2-7; a weak D match, TRBD1 (6 bases). CDR3 length equals 14 residues. CDR1 and CDR2 (germline): SGHRS, YFSETQ. V was clipped by 4 bases and J by 5 bases, with 16 bases between them. The CDR3 sequence is CASSLTGNGDEQYF. CDR3 DNA sequence: TGCGCCAGCAGCCTAACAGGGAATGGAGACGAGCAGTACTTC. Full variable domain (rest looked up from reference TRBV5-1 and TRBJ2-7): KAGVTQTPRYLIKTRGQQVTLSCSPISGHRSVSWYQQTPGQGLQFLFEYFSETQRNKGNFPGRFSGRQFSNSRSEMNVSTLELGDSALYLCASSLTGNGDEQYFGPGTRLTVT.

V and J are TRBV18 and TRBJ1-4; D remains ambiguous. V was trimmed by 6 bases and J by 0 bases, leaving 11 bases between them. CDR3 length: 15 residues. CDR1 KGHSH and CDR2 LQKENI come from the germline V gene. Written as DNA, the CDR3 is TGTGCCAGCTCCCAGTTGGGTGCAACTAATGAAAAACTGTTTTTT. Translated: CASSQLGATNEKLFF.

The chain couples TRBV7-3 to TRBJ2-3; TRBD2 might be the D (6 bases). V gave up 0 bases and J gave up 4 bases, with 11 bases separating them. The CDR3 extends over 15 amino acids. Germline CDR1 is SGHTA and CDR2 is FQGTGA. Here the CDR3 reads CASSLTKASADTQYF. The CDR3 nucleotides are TGTGCCAGCAGCTTAACGAAGGCTAGCGCAGATACGCAGTATTTT. The variable domain in full, with the rest retrieved from reference TRBV7-3 and TRBJ2-3, is GAGVSQTPSNKVTEKGKYVELRCDPISGHTALYWYRQSLGQGPEFLIYFQGTGAADDSGLPNDRFFAVRPEGSVSTLKIQRTERGDSAVYLCASSLTKASADTQYFGPGTRLTVL.

The sample holds a few counts of this clonotype. V and J are TRBV5-6 and TRBJ2-2; no reliable D call. V gave up 2 bases and J gave up 6 bases, with 8 bases separating them. The CDR3 contains 13 residues. Germline V gene data show CDR1 as SGHDT and CDR2 as YYEEEE. CDR3 amino acids: CASSFGAPGELFF. Here the CDR3 DNA reads TGTGCCAGCAGCTTTGGCGCACCCGGGGAGCTGTTTTTT.

This clonotype turned up a few times. This chain connects TRBV18 to TRBJ2-2; a possible D gene is TRBD1 (5 bases). The V and J ends lost 2 bases and 4 bases respectively, with 11 bases between them. The CDR3 contains 15 residues. Germline lookup yields CDR1 KGHSH and CDR2 LQKENI. The CDR3 reads CASSPSREFTGELFF. The CDR3 DNA sequence: TGTGCCAGCTCACCATCCAGGGAATTCACCGGGGAGCTGTTTTTT. Combining the CDR3 with reference TRBV18 and TRBJ2-2 gives the whole variable domain NAGVMQNPRHLVRRRGQEARLRCSPMKGHSHVYWYRQLPEEGLKFMVYLQKENIIDESGMPKERFSAEFPKEGPSILRIQQVVRGDSAAYFCASSPSREFTGELFFGEGSRLTVL.

This clonotype was counted a few times. The chain carries TRBV6-5 and TRBJ2-1; 9 bases agree with TRBD2. Trimming at V came to 7 bases and at J to 6 bases, leaving 4 bases not matched to a gene. There are 13 residues in the CDR3. Germline values: CDR1 MNHEY, CDR2 SVGAGI. CDR3 in amino acids: CASTSGVSNEQFF. The CDR3 DNA is TGTGCCAGCACTAGCGGGGTCTCCAATGAGCAGTTCTTC.

This clonotype has just a few counts. This sequence joins TRBV9 and TRBJ2-2; TRBD1 matches at 9 bases. CDR3 length equals 16 residues. With 0 bases clipped from V and 4 bases from J, the junction kept 4 bases outside the gene matches. Germline V gene lookup returns CDR1 SGDLS and CDR2 YYNGEE. The CDR3 is CASSVAGQGGTGELFF. The CDR3 region has the DNA TGTGCCAGCAGCGTAGCGGGACAGGGAGGCACCGGGGAGCTGTTTTTT.